The 5 T cell receptor beta chains in this list originate from one sample, sequenced in a study of shared clonotypes between healthy human individuals. The method was immunoSEQ multiplex PCR; TCRdb's version includes in-frame clones alone and lacks a portion of them. The table shows under 2.5 million clones, with 85% to 95% occurring only once. The sequencing input was naive CD4+ T cells from PBMCs. The subset here: CD45RA+ positively selected. The receptor source for this set is a man aged 18 to 29 in good health. Some clones in this sample may be carry-over from other donors' samples.

This sequence joins TRBV7-3 and TRBJ1-3, with 10 bases matching TRBD1. The CDR3 loop spans 18 amino acids. The trim removed 5 bases at V and 3 bases at J, leaving 13 bases unmatched. Germline values: CDR1 SGHTA, CDR2 FQGTGA. CDR3 nucleotide sequence: TGTGCCAGCAGCCAACGACAGGGGGCGCGTAACTGTGGAAACACCATATATTTT. This encodes CASSQRQGARNCGNTIYF.

The chain couples TRBV10-1 to TRBJ2-7; D tentatively reads TRBD1 or TRBD2 (5 bases each). This CDR3 region has 14 residues. The V and J ends lost 10 bases and 3 bases respectively, with 19 bases between them. Germline CDR1 reads WNHNN; CDR2 reads SYGVQD (reference sequence). CDR3 DNA: TGCGCCATCAGAGTGGGGGATCGGGGCTACGAGCAGTACTTC. This codes for CAIRVGDRGYEQYF.

The chain recombines TRBV9 with TRBJ2-7; TRBD2 might be the D (5 bases). CDR1 SGDLS and CDR2 YYNGEE come from the germline V gene. V lost 0 bases and J 6 bases, leaving 13 bases between the germline ends. This CDR3 comprises 14 residues. CDR3 DNA: TGTGCCAGCAGCGTAGGTCCGGGAAGGCCCGAGCAGTACTTC. Translated: CASSVGPGRPEQYF.

For the CDR3, the DNA is TGTGCCAGCAGCTTAGTATCTCCGACAGGCCTAGGGTTCTTC. Translated, it gives CASSLVSPTGLGFF. The chain joins TRBV7-2 to TRBJ2-1, with D possibly TRBD1 on 6 matching bases. Between the trimmed V and J ends, which lost 1 base and 15 bases, there was a span of 19 bases. The CDR3 is 14 amino acids. Germline CDR1 reads SGHTA; CDR2 reads FQGNSA. Full variable domain (remainder filled in from reference TRBV7-2 and TRBJ2-1): GAGVSQSPSNKVTEKGKDVELRCDPISGHTALYWYRQSLGQGLEFLIYFQGNSAPDKSGLPSDRFSAERTGGSVSTLTIQRTQQEDSAVYLCASSLVSPTGLGFFGPGTRLTVL.

V usage is TRBV27 and J usage is TRBJ2-7; 7 bases are a match to TRBD1. The CDR3 covers 15 residues. Germline trimming cut 6 bases from V and 3 bases from J; bases unmatched to any gene: 11. Germline-derived CDR1 and CDR2 are MNHEY and SMNVEV (reference sequence). The CDR3 sequence is CASSSAPNRGYEQYF. DNA of the CDR3: TGTGCCAGCAGCTCGGCCCCCAACAGGGGCTACGAGCAGTACTTC.